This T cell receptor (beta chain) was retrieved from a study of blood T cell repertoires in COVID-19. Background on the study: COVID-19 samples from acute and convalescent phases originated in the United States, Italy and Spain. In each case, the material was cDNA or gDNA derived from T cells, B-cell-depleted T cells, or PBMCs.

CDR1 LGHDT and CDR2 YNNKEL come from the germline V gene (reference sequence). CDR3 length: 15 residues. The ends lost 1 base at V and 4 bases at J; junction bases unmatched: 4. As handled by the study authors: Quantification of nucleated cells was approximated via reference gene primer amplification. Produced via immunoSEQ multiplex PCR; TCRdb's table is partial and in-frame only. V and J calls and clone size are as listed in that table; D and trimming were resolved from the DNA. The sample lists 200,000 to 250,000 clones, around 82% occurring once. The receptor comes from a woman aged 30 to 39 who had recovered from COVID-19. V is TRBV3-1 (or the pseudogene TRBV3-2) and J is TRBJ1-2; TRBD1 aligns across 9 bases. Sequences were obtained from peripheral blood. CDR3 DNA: TGTGCCAGCAGCCAAGGGACAGGGGACTTCTATGGCTACACCTTC. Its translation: CASSQGTGDFYGYTF.